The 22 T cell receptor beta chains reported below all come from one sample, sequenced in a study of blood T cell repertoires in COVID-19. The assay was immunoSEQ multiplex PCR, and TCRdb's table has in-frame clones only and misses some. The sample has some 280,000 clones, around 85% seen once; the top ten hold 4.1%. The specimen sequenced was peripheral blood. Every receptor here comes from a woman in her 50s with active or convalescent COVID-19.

CDR3 amino acids: CASSIDRFHEQFF. The CDR3, as DNA: TGTGCCAGTAGTATAGACAGGTTCCATGAGCAGTTCTTC. The rearrangement joins TRBV19 to TRBJ2-1, with D hard to call. Trimming took off 0 bases at V and 8 bases at J, with 8 bases between the two ends. Germline V gene sequence: CDR1 LNHDA, CDR2 SQIVND (reference sequence). This CDR3 region has 13 residues.

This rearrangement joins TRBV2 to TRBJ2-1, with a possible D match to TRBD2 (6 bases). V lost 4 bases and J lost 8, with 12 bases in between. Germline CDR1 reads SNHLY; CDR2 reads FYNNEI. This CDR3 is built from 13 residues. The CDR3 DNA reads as TGTGCCAGCAGTGGGGGGGAAGGACATGAGCAGTTCTTC. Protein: CASSGGEGHEQFF. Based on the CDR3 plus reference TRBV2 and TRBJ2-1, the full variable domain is EPEVTQTPSHQVTQMGQEVILRCVPISNHLYFYWYRQILGQKVEFLVSFYNNEISEKSEIFDDQFSVERPDGSNFTLKIRSTKLEDSAMYFCASSGGEGHEQFFGPGTRLTVL.

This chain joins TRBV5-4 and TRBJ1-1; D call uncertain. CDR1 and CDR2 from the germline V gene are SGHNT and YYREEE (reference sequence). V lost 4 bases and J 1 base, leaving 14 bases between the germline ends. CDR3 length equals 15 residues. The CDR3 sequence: CASSGVAGRNTEAFF. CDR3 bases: TGTGCCAGCAGCGGTGTGGCGGGGAGGAACACTGAAGCTTTCTTT.

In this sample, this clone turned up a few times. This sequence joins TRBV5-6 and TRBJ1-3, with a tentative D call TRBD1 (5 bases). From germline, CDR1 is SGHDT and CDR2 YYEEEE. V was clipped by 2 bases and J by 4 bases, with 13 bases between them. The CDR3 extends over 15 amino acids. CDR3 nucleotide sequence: TGTGCCAGCAGCTTCGTTGGCTCAGGGGGAAACACCATATATTTT. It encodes CASSFVGSGGNTIYF. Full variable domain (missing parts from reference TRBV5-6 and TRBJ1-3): DAGVTQSPTHLIKTRGQQVTLRCSPKSGHDTVSWYQQALGQGPQFIFQYYEEEERQRGNFPDRFSGHQFPNYSSELNVNALLLGDSALYLCASSFVGSGGNTIYFGEGSWLTVV.

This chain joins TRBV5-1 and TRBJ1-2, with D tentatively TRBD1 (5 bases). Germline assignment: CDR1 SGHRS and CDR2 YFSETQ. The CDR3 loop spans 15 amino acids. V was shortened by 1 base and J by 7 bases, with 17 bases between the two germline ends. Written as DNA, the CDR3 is TGCGCCAGCAGCTTGAACGGGCAGGGTCTACGTGGCTACACCTTC. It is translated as CASSLNGQGLRGYTF.

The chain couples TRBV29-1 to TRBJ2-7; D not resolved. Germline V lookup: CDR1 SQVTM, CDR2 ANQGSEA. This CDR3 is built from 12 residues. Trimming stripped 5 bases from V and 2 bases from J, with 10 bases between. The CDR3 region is CSVIWSTYEQYF. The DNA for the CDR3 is TGCAGCGTTATCTGGTCTACCTACGAGCAGTACTTC.

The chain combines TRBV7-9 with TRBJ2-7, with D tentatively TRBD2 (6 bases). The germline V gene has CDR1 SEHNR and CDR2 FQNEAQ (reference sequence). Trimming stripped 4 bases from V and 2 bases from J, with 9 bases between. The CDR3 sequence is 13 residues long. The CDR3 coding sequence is TGTGCCAGCAGCTGGGGGGATCCCTACGAGCAGTACTTC. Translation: CASSWGDPYEQYF.

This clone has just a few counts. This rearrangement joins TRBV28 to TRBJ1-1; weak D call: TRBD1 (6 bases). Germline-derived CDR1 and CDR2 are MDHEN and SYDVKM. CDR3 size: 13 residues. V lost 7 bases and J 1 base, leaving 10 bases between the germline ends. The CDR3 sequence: CASMGARNTEAFF. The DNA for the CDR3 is TGTGCCAGCATGGGGGCTAGGAACACTGAAGCTTTCTTT.

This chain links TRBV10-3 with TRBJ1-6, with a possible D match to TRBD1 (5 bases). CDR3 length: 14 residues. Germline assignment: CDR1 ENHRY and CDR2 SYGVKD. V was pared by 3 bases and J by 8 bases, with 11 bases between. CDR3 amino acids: CAISDRGTDSPLHF. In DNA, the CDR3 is TGTGCCATCAGTGATAGGGGTACAGATTCACCCCTCCACTTT.

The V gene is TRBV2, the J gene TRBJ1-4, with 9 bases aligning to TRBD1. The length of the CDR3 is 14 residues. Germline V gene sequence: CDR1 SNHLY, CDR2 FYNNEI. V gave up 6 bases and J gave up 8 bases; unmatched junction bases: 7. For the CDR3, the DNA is TGTGCCAGCAGAGACAGGGGGGCTCGCGAAAAACTGTTTTTT. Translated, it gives CASRDRGAREKLFF.

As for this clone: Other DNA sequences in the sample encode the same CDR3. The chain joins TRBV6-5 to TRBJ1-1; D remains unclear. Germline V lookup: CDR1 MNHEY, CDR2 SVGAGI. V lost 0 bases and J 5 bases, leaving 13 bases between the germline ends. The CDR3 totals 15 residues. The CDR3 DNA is TGTGCCAGCAGTTACTCGGGGAGAGGAAGGACTGAAGCTTTCTTT. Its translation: CASSYSGRGRTEAFF.

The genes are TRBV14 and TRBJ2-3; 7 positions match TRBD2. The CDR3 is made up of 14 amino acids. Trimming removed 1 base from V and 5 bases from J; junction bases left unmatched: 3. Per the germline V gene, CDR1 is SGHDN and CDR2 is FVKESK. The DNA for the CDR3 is TGTGCCAGCAGCCAAGCCACGGGGGGAGATACGCAGTATTTT. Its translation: CASSQATGGDTQYF. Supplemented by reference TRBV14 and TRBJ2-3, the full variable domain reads EAGVTQFPSHSVIEKGQTVTLRCDPISGHDNLYWYRRVMGKEIKFLLHFVKESKQDESGMPNNRFLAERTGGTYSTLKVQPAELEDSGVYFCASSQATGGDTQYFGPGTRLTVL.

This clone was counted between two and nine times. The CDR3 DNA sequence: TGTGCCAGCACCCAAGCGGGAGGGATGGGCTACGAGCAGTACTTC. This codes for CASTQAGGMGYEQYF. V is TRBV6-6 and J is TRBJ2-7; 10 bases are shared with TRBD2. The V gene end was trimmed by 7 bases and the J gene end by 3 bases; junction bases not matched to a gene: 9. Germline V gene lookup returns CDR1 MNHNY and CDR2 SVGAGI (reference sequence). CDR3 length equals 15 residues.

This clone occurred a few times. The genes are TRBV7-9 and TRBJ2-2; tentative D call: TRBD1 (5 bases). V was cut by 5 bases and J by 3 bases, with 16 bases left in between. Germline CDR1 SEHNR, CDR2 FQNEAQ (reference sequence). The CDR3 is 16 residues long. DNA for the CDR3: TGTGCCAGCAGCATGGAGAGCCTCAGGGACACCGGGGAGCTGTTTTTT. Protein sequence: CASSMESLRDTGELFF.

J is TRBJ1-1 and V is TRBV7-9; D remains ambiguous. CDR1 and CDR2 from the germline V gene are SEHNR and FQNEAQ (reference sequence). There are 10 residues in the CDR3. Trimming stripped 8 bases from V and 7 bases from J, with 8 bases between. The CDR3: CASGLSEAFF. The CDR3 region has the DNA TGTGCCAGCGGACTAAGTGAAGCTTTCTTT.

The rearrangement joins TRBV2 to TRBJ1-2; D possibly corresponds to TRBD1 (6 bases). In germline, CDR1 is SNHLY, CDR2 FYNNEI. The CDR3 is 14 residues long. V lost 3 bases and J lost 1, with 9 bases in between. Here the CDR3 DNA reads TGTGCCAGCAGTGACAGAGGGGGTAACTATGGCTACACCTTC. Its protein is CASSDRGGNYGYTF.

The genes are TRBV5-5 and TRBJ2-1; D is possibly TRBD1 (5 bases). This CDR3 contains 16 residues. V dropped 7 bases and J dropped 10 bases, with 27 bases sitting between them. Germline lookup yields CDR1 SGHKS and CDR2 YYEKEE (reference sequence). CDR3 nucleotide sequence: TGTGCCAGCCTATACCCCCCCTTAGGACATTCAAAGGAGCAGTTCTTC. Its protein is CASLYPPLGHSKEQFF.

The CDR3 sequence is CAGQGTLTNEKLFF. Written as DNA, the CDR3 is TGTGCCGGACAGGGGACCTTAACTAATGAAAAACTGTTTTTT. V and J are TRBV2 and TRBJ1-4, with 9 bases that match TRBD1. With V trimmed by 11 bases and J by 1 base, 5 bases remained unmatched. CDR3 size: 14 residues. Germline loops: CDR1 SNHLY, CDR2 FYNNEI.

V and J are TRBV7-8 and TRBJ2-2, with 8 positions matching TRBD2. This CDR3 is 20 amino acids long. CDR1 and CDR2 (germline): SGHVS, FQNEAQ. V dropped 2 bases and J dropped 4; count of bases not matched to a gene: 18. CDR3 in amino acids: CASSLSRIVGAGGSTGELFF. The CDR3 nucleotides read TGTGCCAGCAGCTTATCTCGAATCGTAGGGGCGGGGGGTTCCACCGGGGAGCTGTTTTTT.

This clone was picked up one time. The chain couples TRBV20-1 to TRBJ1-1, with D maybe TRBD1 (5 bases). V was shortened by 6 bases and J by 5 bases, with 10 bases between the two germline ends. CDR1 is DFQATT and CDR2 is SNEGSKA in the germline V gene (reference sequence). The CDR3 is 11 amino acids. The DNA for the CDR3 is TGCAGTGCCAAATCAGGGACTGAAGCTTTCTTT. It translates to CSAKSGTEAFF.

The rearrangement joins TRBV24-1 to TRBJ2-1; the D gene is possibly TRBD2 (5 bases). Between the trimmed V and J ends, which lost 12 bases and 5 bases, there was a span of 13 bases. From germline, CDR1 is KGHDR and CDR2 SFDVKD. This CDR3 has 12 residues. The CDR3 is CAFGESHNEQFF. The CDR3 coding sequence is TGTGCCTTCGGGGAGAGCCACAATGAGCAGTTCTTC.

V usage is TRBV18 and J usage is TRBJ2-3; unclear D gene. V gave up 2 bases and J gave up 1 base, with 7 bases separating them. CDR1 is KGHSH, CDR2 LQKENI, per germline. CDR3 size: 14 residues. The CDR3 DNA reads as TGTGCCAGCTCACCAATGGTAGGCACAGATACGCAGTATTTT. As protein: CASSPMVGTDTQYF.